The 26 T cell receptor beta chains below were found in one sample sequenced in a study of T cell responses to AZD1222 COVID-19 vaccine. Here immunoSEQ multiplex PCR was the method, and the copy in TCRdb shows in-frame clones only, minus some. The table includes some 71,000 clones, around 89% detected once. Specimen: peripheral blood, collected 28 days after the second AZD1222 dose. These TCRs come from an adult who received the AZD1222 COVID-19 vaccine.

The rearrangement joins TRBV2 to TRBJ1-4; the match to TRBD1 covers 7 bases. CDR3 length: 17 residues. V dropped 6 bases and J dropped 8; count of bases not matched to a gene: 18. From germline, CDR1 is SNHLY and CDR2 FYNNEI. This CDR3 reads CASRELRRGRTGEKLFF. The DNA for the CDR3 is TGTGCCAGCAGGGAACTGAGGAGGGGGCGGACGGGGGAAAAACTGTTTTTT. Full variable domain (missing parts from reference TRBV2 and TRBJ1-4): EPEVTQTPSHQVTQMGQEVILRCVPISNHLYFYWYRQILGQKVEFLVSFYNNEISEKSEIFDDQFSVERPDGSNFTLKIRSTKLEDSAMYFCASRELRRGRTGEKLFFGSGTQLSVL.

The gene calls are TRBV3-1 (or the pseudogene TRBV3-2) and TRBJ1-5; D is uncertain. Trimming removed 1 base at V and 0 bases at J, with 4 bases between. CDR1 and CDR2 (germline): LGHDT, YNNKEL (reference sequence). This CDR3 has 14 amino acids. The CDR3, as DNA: TGTGCCAGCAGCCAAGGGGTTAGCAATCAGCCCCAGCATTTT. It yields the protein CASSQGVSNQPQHF.

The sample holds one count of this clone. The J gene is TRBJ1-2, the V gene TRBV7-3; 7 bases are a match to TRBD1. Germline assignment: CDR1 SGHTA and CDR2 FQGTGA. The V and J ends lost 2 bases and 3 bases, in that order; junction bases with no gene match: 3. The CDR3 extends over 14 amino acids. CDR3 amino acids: CASSLDGTDYGYTF. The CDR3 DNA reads TGTGCCAGCAGCTTAGATGGGACAGACTATGGCTACACCTTC.

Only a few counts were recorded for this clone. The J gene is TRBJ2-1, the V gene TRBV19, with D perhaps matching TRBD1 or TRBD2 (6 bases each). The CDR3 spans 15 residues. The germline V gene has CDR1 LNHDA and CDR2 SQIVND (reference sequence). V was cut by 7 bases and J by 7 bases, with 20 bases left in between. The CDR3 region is CASTTQRGGLNEQFF. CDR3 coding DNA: TGTGCCAGTACCACGCAAAGAGGGGGGCTGAATGAGCAGTTCTTC.

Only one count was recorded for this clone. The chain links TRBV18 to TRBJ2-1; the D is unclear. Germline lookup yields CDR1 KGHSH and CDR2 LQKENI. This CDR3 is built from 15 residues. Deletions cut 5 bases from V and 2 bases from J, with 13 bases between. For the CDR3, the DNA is TGTGCCAGCTCAGCCCTGACGACCGCCTACAATGAGCAGTTCTTC. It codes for CASSALTTAYNEQFF.

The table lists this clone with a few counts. The CDR3 DNA reads TGTGCCAGCAGCCCCAAAGACACGAATAATGAAAAACTGTTTTTT. As protein: CASSPKDTNNEKLFF. J is TRBJ1-4 and V is TRBV3-1 (or the pseudogene TRBV3-2); D remains unclear. The V end was cut by 4 bases, the J end by 4 bases, with 13 bases between. The CDR3 loop spans 15 amino acids. Germline V gene sequence: CDR1 LGHDT, CDR2 YNNKEL (reference sequence).

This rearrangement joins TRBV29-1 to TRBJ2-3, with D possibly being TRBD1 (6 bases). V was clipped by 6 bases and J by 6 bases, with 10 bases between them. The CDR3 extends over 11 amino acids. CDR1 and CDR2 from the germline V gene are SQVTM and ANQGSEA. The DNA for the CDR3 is TGCAGCGTAAGAAGGGGGGATACGCAGTATTTT. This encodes CSVRRGDTQYF.

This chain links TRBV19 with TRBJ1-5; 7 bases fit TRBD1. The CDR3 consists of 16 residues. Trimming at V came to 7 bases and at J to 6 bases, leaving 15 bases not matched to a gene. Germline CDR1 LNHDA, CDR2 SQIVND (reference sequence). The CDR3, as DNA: TGTGCCAGTACCCTAGGGTCTGACAGGGTCGGTCAGCCCCAGCATTTT. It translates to CASTLGSDRVGQPQHF.

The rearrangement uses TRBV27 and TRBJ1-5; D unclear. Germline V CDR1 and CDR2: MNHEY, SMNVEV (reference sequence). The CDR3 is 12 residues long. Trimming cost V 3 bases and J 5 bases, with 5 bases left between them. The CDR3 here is CASSFVDQPQHF. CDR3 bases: TGTGCCAGCAGTTTTGTGGATCAGCCCCAGCATTTT.

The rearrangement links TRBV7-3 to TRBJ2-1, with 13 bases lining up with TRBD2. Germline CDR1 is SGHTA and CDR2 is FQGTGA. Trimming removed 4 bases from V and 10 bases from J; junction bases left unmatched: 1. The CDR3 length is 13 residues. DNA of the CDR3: TGTGCCAGCAGCTGGGGACTAGCGGGAGAGCAGTTCTTC. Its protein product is CASSWGLAGEQFF.

The CDR3: CASSIGPDRDTDTQYF. CDR3 coding DNA: TGTGCCAGCAGCATTGGGCCCGACAGAGACACAGATACGCAGTATTTT. This rearrangement joins TRBV7-7 to TRBJ2-3; D may be TRBD1 (5 bases). CDR3 length: 16 amino acids. Trimming left V 5 bases short and J 2 bases short, with 17 bases between. Germline loops: CDR1 SSHAT, CDR2 FNYEAQ (reference sequence).

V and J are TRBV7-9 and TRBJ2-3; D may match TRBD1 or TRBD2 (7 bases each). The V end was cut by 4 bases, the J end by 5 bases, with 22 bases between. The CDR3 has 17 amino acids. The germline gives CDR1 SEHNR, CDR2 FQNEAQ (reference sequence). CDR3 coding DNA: TGTGCCAGCAGCTCCCCGGCAGGGGGGGATCGGGGAGATACGCAGTATTTT. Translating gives CASSSPAGGDRGDTQYF.

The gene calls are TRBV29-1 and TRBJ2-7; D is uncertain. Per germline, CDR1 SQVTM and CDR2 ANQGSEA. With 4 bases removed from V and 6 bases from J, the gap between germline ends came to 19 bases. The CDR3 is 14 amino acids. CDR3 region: CSVVLNLGMLEQYF. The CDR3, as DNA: TGCAGCGTTGTATTGAATCTTGGGATGCTCGAGCAGTACTTC.

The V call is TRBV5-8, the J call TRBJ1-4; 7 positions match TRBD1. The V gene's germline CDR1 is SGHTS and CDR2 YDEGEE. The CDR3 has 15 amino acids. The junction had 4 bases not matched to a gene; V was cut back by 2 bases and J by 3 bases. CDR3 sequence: CASSFDRVPNEKLFF. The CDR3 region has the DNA TGTGCCAGCAGCTTCGACAGGGTCCCTAATGAAAAACTGTTTTTT.

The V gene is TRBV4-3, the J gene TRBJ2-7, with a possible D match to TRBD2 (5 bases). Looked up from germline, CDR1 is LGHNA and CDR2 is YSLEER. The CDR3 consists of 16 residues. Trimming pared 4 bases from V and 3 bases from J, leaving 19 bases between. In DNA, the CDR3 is TGCGCCAGCAGCCGAGGGTTGACGGCCGGGGACTACGAGCAGTACTTC. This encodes CASSRGLTAGDYEQYF.

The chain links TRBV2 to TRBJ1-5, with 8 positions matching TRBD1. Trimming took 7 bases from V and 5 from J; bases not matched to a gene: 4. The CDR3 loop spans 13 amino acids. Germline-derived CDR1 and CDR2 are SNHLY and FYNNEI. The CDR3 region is CASKQGGYQPQHF. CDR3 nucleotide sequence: TGTGCCAGCAAACAGGGGGGGTATCAGCCCCAGCATTTT.

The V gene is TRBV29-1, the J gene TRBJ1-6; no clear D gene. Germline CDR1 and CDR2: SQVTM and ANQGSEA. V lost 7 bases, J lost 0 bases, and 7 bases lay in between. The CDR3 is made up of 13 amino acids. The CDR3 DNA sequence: TGCAGCGCTGGATACTCCTATAATTCACCCCTCCACTTT. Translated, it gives CSAGYSYNSPLHF.

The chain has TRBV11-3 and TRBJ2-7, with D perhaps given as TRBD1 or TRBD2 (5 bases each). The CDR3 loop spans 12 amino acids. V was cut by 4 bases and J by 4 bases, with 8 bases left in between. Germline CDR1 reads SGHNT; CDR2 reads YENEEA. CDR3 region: CASSWWGYEQYF. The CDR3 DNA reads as TGTGCCAGCAGCTGGTGGGGGTACGAGCAGTACTTC.

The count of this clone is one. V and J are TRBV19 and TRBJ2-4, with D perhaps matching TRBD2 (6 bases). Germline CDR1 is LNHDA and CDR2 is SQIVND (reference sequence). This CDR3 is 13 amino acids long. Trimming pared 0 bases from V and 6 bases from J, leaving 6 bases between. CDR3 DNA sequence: TGTGCCAGTAGTATAGAGGGGGGAAACATTCAGTACTTC. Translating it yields CASSIEGGNIQYF.

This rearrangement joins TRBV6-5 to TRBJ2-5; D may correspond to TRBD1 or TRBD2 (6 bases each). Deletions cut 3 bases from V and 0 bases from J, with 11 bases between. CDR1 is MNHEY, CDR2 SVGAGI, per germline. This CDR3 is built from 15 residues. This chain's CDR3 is CASSYSGDYQETQYF. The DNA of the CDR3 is TGTGCCAGCAGTTATTCAGGGGACTACCAAGAGACCCAGTACTTC.

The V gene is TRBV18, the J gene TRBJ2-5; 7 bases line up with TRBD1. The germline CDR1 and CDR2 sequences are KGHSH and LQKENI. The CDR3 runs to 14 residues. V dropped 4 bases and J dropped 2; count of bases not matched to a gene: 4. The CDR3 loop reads CASSRRTGQETQYF. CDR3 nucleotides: TGTGCCAGCTCACGCAGGACAGGACAAGAGACCCAGTACTTC.

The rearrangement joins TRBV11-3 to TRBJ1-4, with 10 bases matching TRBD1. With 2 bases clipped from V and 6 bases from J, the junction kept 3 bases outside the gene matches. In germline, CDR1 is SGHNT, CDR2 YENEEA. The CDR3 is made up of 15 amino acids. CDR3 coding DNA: TGTGCCAGCAGCTTACGGGGGACAGGGGATGAAAAACTGTTTTTT. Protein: CASSLRGTGDEKLFF.

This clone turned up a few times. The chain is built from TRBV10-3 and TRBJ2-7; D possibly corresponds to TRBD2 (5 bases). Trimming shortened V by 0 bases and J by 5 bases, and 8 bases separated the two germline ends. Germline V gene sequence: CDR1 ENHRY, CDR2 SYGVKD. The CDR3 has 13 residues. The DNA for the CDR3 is TGTGCCATCAGTGAGTCGGAGGCCCACGAGCAGTACTTC. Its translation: CAISESEAHEQYF.

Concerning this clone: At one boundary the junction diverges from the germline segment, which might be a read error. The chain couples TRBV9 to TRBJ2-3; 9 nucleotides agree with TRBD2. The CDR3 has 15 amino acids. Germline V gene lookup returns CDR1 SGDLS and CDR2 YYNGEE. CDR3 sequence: CASSSGLARTDTLYF. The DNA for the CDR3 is TGTGCCAGCAGCTCAGGACTAGCGCGCACAGATACGCTGTATTTT.

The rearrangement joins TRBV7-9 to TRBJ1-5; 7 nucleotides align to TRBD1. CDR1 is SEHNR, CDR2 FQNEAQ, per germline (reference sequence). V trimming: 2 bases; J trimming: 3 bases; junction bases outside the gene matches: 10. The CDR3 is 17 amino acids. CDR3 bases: TGTGCCAGCAGCTTATTCAGGGGGGCCAATGCCAATCAGCCCCAGCATTTT. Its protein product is CASSLFRGANANQPQHF.

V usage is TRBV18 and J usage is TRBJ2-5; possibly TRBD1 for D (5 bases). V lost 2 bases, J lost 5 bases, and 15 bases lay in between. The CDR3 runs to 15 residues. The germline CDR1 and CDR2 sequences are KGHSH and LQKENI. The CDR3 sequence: CASSPGGRAGETQYF. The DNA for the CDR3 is TGTGCCAGCTCACCAGGCGGCAGGGCAGGGGAGACCCAGTACTTC.